These T cell receptor beta chains were read from a single sample in a study of control samples from healthy donors and cancer patients. Clones were sequenced by immunoSEQ multiplex PCR, and TCRdb holds only the in-frame ones, with some missing. The sample gives approximately 170,000 clones, roughly 92% of which show up once; 1.3% to 1.5% is in the top ten. Sequencing was performed on blood. These receptors were collected from a man aged 30 to 45 in good health. CDR3s include the opening cysteine and the closing phenylalanine or tryptophan. The D gene is left open where the match is weak. Only part of the rows carry a size: once, few, many, or a class if the clone is expanded.

clone size: .
D gene: TRBD2
V gene: TRBV11-3
J gene: TRBJ2-3
CDR3 DNA: TGTGCCAGCAGCTTTGGGACTAGCGGGAGACTTGGTACAGATACGCAGTATTTT
CDR3 protein: CASSFGTSGRLGTDTQYF

clone size: .
D gene: .
V gene: TRBV30
J gene: TRBJ1-1
CDR3 DNA: TGTGCCTGGATTGACTGGGGGAAGGGTACTGAAGCTTTCTTT
CDR3 protein: CAWIDWGKGTEAFF

clone size: .
D gene: .
V gene: TRBV7-2
J gene: TRBJ2-5
CDR3 DNA: TGTGCCAGCAGCTACCAACTATTCCAAGAGACCCAGTACTTC
CDR3 protein: CASSYQLFQETQYF

clone size: .
D gene: .
V gene: TRBV3-1/TRBV3-2
J gene: TRBJ1-2
CDR3 DNA: TGTGCCAGCAGCCAAGCGTTCCAGGGTCACTATGGCTACACCTTC
CDR3 protein: CASSQAFQGHYGYTF

clone size: .
D gene: TRBD2
V gene: TRBV7-8
J gene: TRBJ2-3
CDR3 DNA: TGTGCCAGCAGCCCACCCTACCGACTAGCGGGGGGAAATACGCAGTATTTT
CDR3 protein: CASSPPYRLAGGNTQYF

clone size: .
D gene: .
V gene: TRBV28
J gene: TRBJ1-5
CDR3 DNA: TGTGCCAGCAGTTTATCCAGCTATAGCAATCAGCCCCAGCATTTT
CDR3 protein: CASSLSSYSNQPQHF

clone size: .
D gene: TRBD1
V gene: TRBV18
J gene: TRBJ1-5
CDR3 DNA: TGTGCCAGCTCCCAGGTGGGGACAGACTCCTTTAGCAATCAGCCCCAGCATTTT
CDR3 protein: CASSQVGTDSFSNQPQHF

clone size: .
D gene: .
V gene: TRBV24-1
J gene: TRBJ1-5
CDR3 DNA: TGTGCCACCAGTACAGGGCTAGCCAATCAGCCCCAGCATTTT
CDR3 protein: CATSTGLANQPQHF

clone size: .
D gene: .
V gene: TRBV5-1
J gene: TRBJ1-1
CDR3 DNA: TGCGCCAGCAGCCCGGCTTTGCCAGGGACTGAAGCTTTCTTT
CDR3 protein: CASSPALPGTEAFF

clone size: .
D gene: TRBD1
V gene: TRBV7-9
J gene: TRBJ2-5
CDR3 DNA: TGTGCCAGCAGCCCCGGGACAGGGGATTTGGAGACCCAGTACTTC
CDR3 protein: CASSPGTGDLETQYF

clone size: once
D gene: .
V gene: TRBV28
J gene: TRBJ2-2
CDR3 DNA: TGTGCCAGCAGTTTATTGGACAGGAACACCGGGGAGCTGTTTTTT
CDR3 protein: CASSLLDRNTGELFF

clone size: .
D gene: .
V gene: TRBV5-6
J gene: TRBJ1-6
CDR3 DNA: TGTGCCAGCAGCTTGGAGGGAAGCTCACCCCTCCACTTT
CDR3 protein: CASSLEGSSPLHF

clone size: .
D gene: TRBD2
V gene: TRBV10-3
J gene: TRBJ2-5
CDR3 DNA: TGTGCCCCCCGGGGGGGAGTGGGGAAGACCCAGTACTTC
CDR3 protein: CAPRGGVGKTQYF

clone size: once
D gene: TRBD2
V gene: TRBV15
J gene: TRBJ2-2
CDR3 DNA: TGTGCCACCAGCAGAGGGGGACTAGCGTACACCGGGGAGCTGTTTTTT
CDR3 protein: CATSRGGLAYTGELFF

clone size: .
D gene: TRBD2
V gene: TRBV7-9
J gene: TRBJ2-3
CDR3 DNA: TGTGCCAGCAGCCCGTCAGCGGGGGGGCGTACAGATACGCAGTATTTT
CDR3 protein: CASSPSAGGRTDTQYF

clone size: .
D gene: .
V gene: TRBV18
J gene: TRBJ1-6
CDR3 DNA: TGTGCCAGCTCACCAGTCCAGGACGATTCACCCCTCCACTTT
CDR3 protein: CASSPVQDDSPLHF

clone size: once
D gene: TRBD1
V gene: TRBV5-5
J gene: TRBJ2-7
CDR3 DNA: TGTGCCAGCAGCCGTACTCCGGGACAGGGCCCCGAGCAGTACTTC
CDR3 protein: CASSRTPGQGPEQYF

clone size: .
D gene: TRBD1
V gene: TRBV5-4
J gene: TRBJ1-3
CDR3 DNA: TGTGCCAGCAGCTTGGAGGGAGGGGGCAGCTCTGGAAACACCATATATTTT
CDR3 protein: CASSLEGGGSSGNTIYF

clone size: .
D gene: .
V gene: TRBV5-1
J gene: TRBJ2-5
CDR3 DNA: TGCGCCAGCAGCGGAACGATCGGGACAAGGGAAGAGACCCAGTACTTC
CDR3 protein: CASSGTIGTREETQYF

clone size: .
D gene: .
V gene: TRBV5-1
J gene: TRBJ2-7
CDR3 DNA: TGCGCCAGCAGCACGGACACTAGTCTACCGATCTCCTACGAGCAGTACTTC
CDR3 protein: CASSTDTSLPISYEQYF

clone size: once
D gene: .
V gene: TRBV7-9
J gene: TRBJ2-3
CDR3 DNA: TGTGCCAGCAGCTTAGACTGGGGCGATACGCAGTATTTT
CDR3 protein: CASSLDWGDTQYF

clone size: .
D gene: .
V gene: TRBV7-9
J gene: TRBJ2-3
CDR3 DNA: TGTGCCAGCAGCTTATTATTAGGGGGGCCCACAAAAGATACGCAGTATTTT
CDR3 protein: CASSLLLGGPTKDTQYF

clone size: .
D gene: TRBD2
V gene: TRBV7-2
J gene: TRBJ2-7
CDR3 DNA: TGTGCCAGCAGCTTAGGGAGACTAGCGGGGACCCACGAGCAGTACTTC
CDR3 protein: CASSLGRLAGTHEQYF

clone size: .
D gene: TRBD1
V gene: TRBV29-1
J gene: TRBJ1-5
CDR3 DNA: TGCAGCGTCTTGACAGGGGGCGGCAATCAGCCCCAGCATTTT
CDR3 protein: CSVLTGGGNQPQHF

clone size: .
D gene: TRBD2
V gene: TRBV6-2/TRBV6-3
J gene: TRBJ2-2
CDR3 DNA: TGTGCCAGCAGTTACGAACTAGCGGATCACACCGGGGAGCTGTTTTTT
CDR3 protein: CASSYELADHTGELFF

clone size: .
D gene: .
V gene: TRBV18
J gene: TRBJ1-2
CDR3 DNA: TGTGCCAGCTCGCCCCAAGGACAGCCTATTAACTATGGCTACACCTTC
CDR3 protein: CASSPQGQPINYGYTF

clone size: .
D gene: TRBD1
V gene: TRBV5-4
J gene: TRBJ2-5
CDR3 DNA: TGTGCCAGCAGGGCGACAGGGGGAGAGACCCAGTACTTC
CDR3 protein: CASRATGGETQYF

clone size: .
D gene: .
V gene: TRBV10-3
J gene: TRBJ1-4
CDR3 DNA: TGTGCCATCAGTGAAGGCCGGGTAGGGGCAACTAATGAAAAACTGTTTTTT
CDR3 protein: CAISEGRVGATNEKLFF

clone size: .
D gene: TRBD2
V gene: TRBV19
J gene: TRBJ2-7
CDR3 DNA: TGTGCCAGTAGTTTATCGGGAGGCTACGAGCAGTACTTC
CDR3 protein: CASSLSGGYEQYF

clone size: .
D gene: .
V gene: TRBV28
J gene: TRBJ2-1
CDR3 DNA: TGTGCCAGCAGTTTAACGTCTCAGGGTTTCGATGAGCAGTTCTTC
CDR3 protein: CASSLTSQGFDEQFF

clone size: many
D gene: .
V gene: TRBV6-1
J gene: TRBJ1-1
CDR3 DNA: TGTGCCAGCAGTGAGGGAGAAAACACTGAAGCTTTCTTT
CDR3 protein: CASSEGENTEAFF

clone size: .
D gene: .
V gene: TRBV28
J gene: TRBJ1-5
CDR3 DNA: TGTGCCAGCAGTCCCAACCTCGTCGGGGCCCAGCATTTT
CDR3 protein: CASSPNLVGAQHF

clone size: .
D gene: .
V gene: TRBV2
J gene: TRBJ1-3
CDR3 DNA: TGTGCCAGCAGTGAAGCGCATCACAGCCGAAACACCATATATTTT
CDR3 protein: CASSEAHHSRNTIYF

clone size: once
D gene: .
V gene: TRBV5-1
J gene: TRBJ2-3
CDR3 DNA: TGCGCCAGCAGCGCCGGGAACACAGATACGCAGTATTTT
CDR3 protein: CASSAGNTDTQYF

clone size: .
D gene: .
V gene: TRBV19
J gene: TRBJ1-4
CDR3 DNA: TGTGCCAGTACCCTGGGGCAGGATCTGTTTTTT
CDR3 protein: CASTLGQDLFF

clone size: .
D gene: .
V gene: TRBV2
J gene: TRBJ1-3
CDR3 DNA: TGTGCCAGCAGTGGGACAGCCGTCTCTGGAAACACCATATATTTT
CDR3 protein: CASSGTAVSGNTIYF

clone size: .
D gene: TRBD1
V gene: TRBV4-1
J gene: TRBJ1-2
CDR3 DNA: TGCGCCAGCAGCCGTTCTTCAACAGGGGCGAACTATGGCTACACCTTC
CDR3 protein: CASSRSSTGANYGYTF

clone size: few
D gene: .
V gene: TRBV5-5
J gene: TRBJ1-2
CDR3 DNA: TGTGCCAGCAGCTTGGTGGAGGTGAACTATGGCTACACCTTC
CDR3 protein: CASSLVEVNYGYTF

clone size: .
D gene: .
V gene: TRBV30
J gene: TRBJ1-4
CDR3 DNA: TGTGCCTGGAGTGTGGAACCTCGCTTTGGACTGTTTTTT
CDR3 protein: CAWSVEPRFGLFF

clone size: few
D gene: .
V gene: TRBV3-1/TRBV3-2
J gene: TRBJ1-3
CDR3 DNA: TGTGCCAGCAAGGCGGCAGGGCCCTACTCTGGAAACACCATATATTTT
CDR3 protein: CASKAAGPYSGNTIYF

clone size: few
D gene: .
V gene: TRBV6-5
J gene: TRBJ2-5
CDR3 DNA: TGTGCCAGCAGCAGGACCCTCCAAGAGACCCAGTACTTC
CDR3 protein: CASSRTLQETQYF

clone size: .
D gene: .
V gene: TRBV9
J gene: TRBJ1-6
CDR3 DNA: TGTGCCAGCAGCTCCCACCCCTCGGGGGATAATTCACCCCTCCACTTT
CDR3 protein: CASSSHPSGDNSPLHF

clone size: .
D gene: .
V gene: TRBV19
J gene: TRBJ1-5
CDR3 DNA: TGTGCCAGTAGTAATCAGGACACTAGCAATCAGCCCCAGCATTTT
CDR3 protein: CASSNQDTSNQPQHF

clone size: .
D gene: .
V gene: TRBV4-3
J gene: TRBJ2-3
CDR3 DNA: TGCGCCAGCAGCCAAGAGGGTAAAGGAACAGATACGCAGTATTTT
CDR3 protein: CASSQEGKGTDTQYF

clone size: .
D gene: .
V gene: TRBV25-1
J gene: TRBJ2-5
CDR3 DNA: TGTGCCAGCAGTGAATTCGGGAAGGGAGAGGAGACCCAGTACTTC
CDR3 protein: CASSEFGKGEETQYF